These 29 T cell receptor beta chains originate from one sample sequenced in a study of blood T cells in healthy people across ages. It was with a sample-barcoded 5' primer and a J-beta primer mix that a second PCR of about 6 to 11 cycles was run. Using its own MiXCR run on the 5' RACE reads, TCRdb lists one record per CDR3 protein. Of about 780,000 distinct CDR3 sequences in the sample, 46% were seen once. Sequences were obtained from blood. Receptors originate from an elderly man in good health.

The genes are TRBV2 and TRBJ2-1, with unresolved D. Trimming removed 9 bases at V and 6 bases at J, with 9 bases between. The CDR3 consists of 11 residues. Germline V lookup: CDR1 SNHLY, CDR2 FYNNEI. The CDR3: CARNVLNEQFF. CDR3 in DNA: TGTGCCAGAAATGTACTCAATGAGCAGTTCTTC. Full variable domain (outside the CDR3, taken from reference TRBV2 and TRBJ2-1): EPEVTQTPSHQVTQMGQEVILRCVPISNHLYFYWYRQILGQKVEFLVSFYNNEISEKSEIFDDQFSVERPDGSNFTLKIRSTKLEDSAMYFCARNVLNEQFFGPGTRLTVL.

Comment on this clonotype: A single base separates this from a much larger clone, so it may be a read error. The CDR3 loop reads CASAGRGTAGQAYNEQYF. The CDR3 region has the DNA TGCGCCAGCGCCGGCCGGGGAACAGCGGGCCAAGCCTACAATGAGCAGTACTTC. The chain employs TRBV5-1 and TRBJ2-5, with D perhaps matching TRBD2 (6 bases). Germline CDR1 SGHRS, CDR2 YFSETQ. V was trimmed by 7 bases and J by 11 bases, leaving 36 bases between them. This CDR3 has 18 amino acids.

This clonotype was observed a handful of times. J is TRBJ2-3 and V is TRBV14; D remains unclear. The CDR3 is 11 residues long. Germline V CDR1 and CDR2: SGHDN, FVKESK. The ends were cut back, 4 bases at V and 7 bases at J, with 6 bases in the middle. The CDR3: CASSPGYTQYF. The CDR3 DNA reads as TGTGCCAGCAGCCCCGGCTATACGCAGTATTTT.

In this sample, this clonotype turned up a few times. V usage is TRBV29-1 and J usage is TRBJ2-3, with a tentative D call TRBD1 (5 bases). From germline, CDR1 is SQVTM and CDR2 ANQGSEA. The CDR3 extends over 14 amino acids. Deletions cut 3 bases from V and 2 bases from J, with 12 bases between. CDR3: CSVDGAQSTDTQYF. CDR3 in DNA: TGCAGCGTTGATGGGGCGCAATCCACAGATACGCAGTATTTT.

V is TRBV9 and J is TRBJ2-1; 9 nucleotides align to TRBD2. This CDR3 is 17 amino acids long. J was trimmed by 5 bases and V by 3 bases; bases with no gene match: 12. From germline, CDR1 is SGDLS and CDR2 YYNGEE. CDR3 sequence: CASSGEGSGSLNNEQFF. CDR3 bases: TGTGCCAGCAGCGGGGAGGGTAGCGGGAGTCTCAACAATGAGCAGTTCTTC.

This clonotype has more than one count but fewer than ten. The chain uses TRBV20-1 and TRBJ2-3, with 9 bases lining up with TRBD1. CDR1 is DFQATT, CDR2 SNEGSKA, per germline (reference sequence). The CDR3 contains 16 residues. V lost 2 bases, J lost 6 bases, and 12 bases stayed unmatched. DNA of the CDR3: TGCAGTGCTAGACCACTCACAGGGGGCGTGGGGGATACGCAGTATTTT. Translated: CSARPLTGGVGDTQYF.

This clonotype appeared a single time. The chain recombines TRBV4-2 with TRBJ2-1; no clear D gene. This CDR3 region has 16 residues. Germline CDR1 and CDR2: LGHNA and YNFKEQ. The germline V and J ends were trimmed by 0 bases and 3 bases, with 12 bases remaining between them. The DNA of the CDR3 is TGTGCCAGCAGCCAAGACTCGGCCCTCCTCTACAATGAGCAGTTCTTC. Translation: CASSQDSALLYNEQFF.

In its sample, this clonotype was seen a few times. J is TRBJ2-5 and V is TRBV15; D uncertain. Looked up from germline, CDR1 is LNHNV and CDR2 is YYDKDF (reference sequence). The CDR3 has 16 residues. Trimming took off 0 bases at V and 5 bases at J, with 16 bases between the two ends. This chain's CDR3 is CATSREMVLLEETQYF. The DNA for the CDR3 is TGTGCCACCAGCAGAGAAATGGTCCTCCTAGAGGAGACCCAGTACTTC.

The chain joins TRBV12-3 or TRBV12-4 to TRBJ2-7, with 9 bases fitting TRBD1. The CDR3 extends over 15 amino acids. The ends lost 7 bases at V and 4 bases at J; junction bases unmatched: 11. The CDR3 bases are TGTGCCAGCACCCTGGGGGGGACAGGGATGTACGAGCAGTACTTC. Its translation is CASTLGGTGMYEQYF.

This chain uses TRBV5-5 with TRBJ2-1, with 16 bases identical to TRBD2. The CDR3 sequence is 19 residues long. V lost 10 bases to trimming and J lost 0 bases; unmatched junction nucleotides: 13. Per the germline V gene, CDR1 is SGHKS and CDR2 is YYEKEE (reference sequence). CDR3 in amino acids: CASSSLGLAGGLSYNEQFF. For the CDR3, the DNA is TGTGCCTCCAGCAGCTTGGGACTAGCGGGGGGGCTCTCCTACAATGAGCAGTTCTTC.

Many counts were recorded for this clonotype. V is TRBV6-2 or TRBV6-3 and J is TRBJ2-7; possible D gene TRBD1, 5 bases. Trimming shortened V by 4 bases and J by 3 bases, and 28 bases separated the two germline ends. The germline V gene has CDR1 MNHEY and CDR2 SVGEGT. The CDR3 sequence is 19 residues long. In DNA form, the CDR3 reads TGTGCCAGCAGTTTTTCCCTCAATTCAGGGAACCTGGAAATCTACGAGCAGTACTTC. This gives the protein CASSFSLNSGNLEIYEQYF.

The rearrangement links TRBV29-1 to TRBJ1-2; no definite D call. CDR1 and CDR2 from the germline V gene are SQVTM and ANQGSEA. Trimming cost V 4 bases and J 5 bases, with 20 bases left between them. This CDR3 region has 15 residues. The DNA for the CDR3 is TGCAGCGTTGTTGGGAGGCCAGACGTTTCTTATGGCTACACCTTC. This gives the protein CSVVGRPDVSYGYTF.

This sequence joins TRBV7-2 and TRBJ1-2; no clear D. CDR3 length equals 13 residues. Germline V gives CDR1 SGHTA, CDR2 FQGNSA. Trimming cost V 4 bases and J 4 bases, with 10 bases left between them. CDR3 bases: TGTGCCAGCAGCTCTAGGTGGGGCTATGGCTACACCTTC. It codes for CASSSRWGYGYTF.

The CDR3 nucleotides are TGTGCCAGCTTCAGGGGGGGAAGCTCCTACAATGAGCAGTTCTTC. Translated, it gives CASFRGGSSYNEQFF. The chain has TRBV28 and TRBJ2-1; D could derive from TRBD1 or TRBD2 (7 bases each). The CDR3 is 15 residues long. The germline V and J ends were trimmed by 8 bases and 0 bases, with 14 bases remaining between them. Germline V gene sequence: CDR1 MDHEN, CDR2 SYDVKM.

The chain joins TRBV15 to TRBJ2-5; a weak D match, TRBD1 (5 bases). The DNA end lines up better with TRBJ2-7; the J call may be wrong. CDR1 is LNHNV and CDR2 is YYDKDF in the germline V gene (reference sequence). The CDR3 consists of 16 residues. CDR3 protein: CATSRDLQGGKYEQYF. CDR3 DNA sequence: TGTGCCACCAGCAGAGATCTCCAGGGTGGAAAGTACGAGCAGTACTTC.

The chain has TRBV24-1 and TRBJ2-2; D is tentatively TRBD1 or TRBD2 (7 bases each). This CDR3 comprises 18 residues. Germline V gene sequence: CDR1 KGHDR, CDR2 SFDVKD. The ends were cut back, 4 bases at V and 1 base at J, with 18 bases in the middle. The CDR3 nucleotides are TGTGCCACCAGTGACGGGCTGGGAGGGACAGAGAACACCGGGGAGCTGTTTTTT. Its translation: CATSDGLGGTENTGELFF.

V gene TRBV10-3 combines with J gene TRBJ2-7; D might be TRBD2 (5 bases). Germline CDR1 and CDR2: ENHRY and SYGVKD. This CDR3 region has 13 residues. With 4 bases removed from V and 3 bases from J, the gap between germline ends came to 10 bases. Here the CDR3 reads CAISGGSYYEQYF. CDR3 sequence (DNA): TGTGCCATCAGTGGAGGGAGTTACTACGAGCAGTACTTC.

The rearrangement joins TRBV9 to TRBJ2-1; D not resolved. The CDR3 is 13 residues long. Trimming removed 0 bases at V and 10 bases at J, with 11 bases between. Germline V gene sequence: CDR1 SGDLS, CDR2 YYNGEE. In DNA form, the CDR3 reads TGTGCCAGCAGCGTAGAACCCGGTATAGAGCAGTTCTTC. It yields the protein CASSVEPGIEQFF.

The gene calls are TRBV29-1 and TRBJ2-6, with 10 bases fitting TRBD1. Germline CDR1 SQVTM, CDR2 ANQGSEA. V dropped 7 bases and J dropped 3; count of bases not matched to a gene: 6. There are 15 residues in the CDR3. The CDR3 nucleotides are TGCAGCGCACGGACAGGGGGGTATGGGGCCAACGTCCTGACTTTC. It is translated as CSARTGGYGANVLTF.

This chain joins TRBV7-8 and TRBJ2-1; the D gene is possibly TRBD2 (6 bases). The CDR3 is made up of 16 amino acids. The germline CDR1 and CDR2 sequences are SGHVS and FQNEAQ. The ends were cut back, 1 base at V and 0 bases at J, with 10 bases in the middle. In DNA, the CDR3 is TGTGCCAGCAGCTTAGACGCGGGAAGCTCCTACAATGAGCAGTTCTTC. Translation gives CASSLDAGSSYNEQFF.

This clonotype was found once. V usage is TRBV7-9 and J usage is TRBJ1-4; 10 nucleotides align to TRBD1. J gave up 8 bases and V 5 bases, and 8 bases lay outside the gene matches. The germline V gene has CDR1 SEHNR and CDR2 FQNEAQ (reference sequence). The CDR3 consists of 15 residues. CDR3 DNA: TGTGCCAGCAGCCTTCGGGGACAGGGGCAGGAAAAACTGTTTTTT. Residues: CASSLRGQGQEKLFF.

In this sample, this clonotype turned up a few times. This chain joins TRBV20-1 and TRBJ2-1, with TRBD2 identical over 11 bases. In germline, CDR1 is DFQATT, CDR2 SNEGSKA (reference sequence). J was trimmed by 9 bases and V by 3 bases; bases with no gene match: 7. The CDR3 spans 14 residues. The CDR3 nucleotides read TGCAGTGCTAGGCCTAGCGGGAGGTTCGGTGAGCAGTTCTTC. As protein: CSARPSGRFGEQFF.

The chain uses TRBV3-1 and TRBJ2-1; D may match TRBD1 or TRBD2 (6 bases each). V lost 2 bases, J lost 6 bases, and 20 bases lay in between. Germline V lookup: CDR1 LGHDT, CDR2 YNNKEL (reference sequence). The CDR3 is made up of 17 amino acids. CDR3 residues: CASSQKGGNRAGNEQFF. CDR3 DNA sequence: TGTGCCAGCAGCCAAAAAGGGGGGAACAGGGCGGGCAATGAGCAGTTCTTC.

In DNA form, the CDR3 reads TGCGCCAGCAGCTTTTACACCGGGACGCAAAAAGAGACCCAGTACTTC. Encoded protein: CASSFYTGTQKETQYF. This chain connects TRBV5-1 to TRBJ2-5; either TRBD1 or TRBD2 may supply D (5 bases each). V lost 2 bases, J lost 3 bases, and 17 bases lay in between. The CDR3 consists of 16 residues. Germline CDR1 and CDR2: SGHRS and YFSETQ.

This clonotype has more than one count but fewer than ten. The genes are TRBV2 and TRBJ2-1; TRBD2 matches 13 bases. The germline V gene has CDR1 SNHLY and CDR2 FYNNEI. V gave up 8 bases and J gave up 9 bases; unmatched junction bases: 10. This CDR3 has 15 residues. The CDR3: CASGWTSGSVGEQFF. CDR3 bases: TGTGCCAGCGGTTGGACTAGCGGGAGTGTCGGTGAGCAGTTCTTC.

The V call is TRBV27, the J call TRBJ1-2, with a tentative D call TRBD1 (5 bases). Germline V CDR1 and CDR2: MNHEY, SMNVEV (reference sequence). V shed 6 bases and J shed 4 bases, with 12 bases lying between them. The CDR3 totals 13 residues. The CDR3 loop is CASSAGAVYGYTF. The CDR3 region has the DNA TGTGCCAGCAGCGCCGGGGCAGTCTATGGCTACACCTTC.

For this clonotype: A read error may be the cause here, since a much bigger clone is one base away. This chain uses TRBV7-2 with TRBJ2-5; TRBD2 agrees at 9 bases. CDR1 SGHTA and CDR2 FQGNSA come from the germline V gene. CDR3 length: 15 residues. Trimming took 1 base from V and 5 from J; bases not matched to a gene: 5. The CDR3 region is CASSLVLAGHETQYF. The CDR3 DNA reads as TGTGCCAGCAGCTTAGTACTAGCGGGCCATGAGACCCAGTACTTC.

This sequence joins TRBV6-6 and TRBJ1-5, with D possibly TRBD1 on 5 matching bases. There are 17 residues in the CDR3. Germline CDR1 and CDR2: MNHNY and SVGAGI (reference sequence). Trimming shortened V by 2 bases and J by 1 base, and 15 bases separated the two germline ends. The CDR3 sequence is CASSYGGGYESNQPQHF. DNA of the CDR3: TGTGCCAGCAGTTACGGTGGGGGATATGAAAGCAATCAGCCCCAGCATTTT.

This sequence joins TRBV9 and TRBJ2-7; TRBD1 aligns across 7 bases. Unmatched junction bases numbered 10, after V lost 0 bases and J lost 7 bases. There are 15 residues in the CDR3. CDR1 and CDR2 from the germline V gene are SGDLS and YYNGEE. For the CDR3, the DNA is TGTGCCAGCAGCGTAGCTACGGGACAGTACAATGAGCAGTACTTC. It translates to CASSVATGQYNEQYF.